This T cell receptor beta chain emerged from a study of response to subunit inactivated influenza vaccine. Broader study findings: Authors suggested each seasonal flu vaccination may recruit only limited numbers of new T cells.

This clonotype was observed at least ten times. Its specificity is not known. Each CDR3 protein gets one entry after TCRdb re-called the RT-PCR reads with MiXCR. The data contain just under 250,000 distinct CDR3 sequences, more than 10% of them seen just once; the ten biggest clones take up 7.8%. Germline assignment: CDR1 DFQATT and CDR2 SNEGSKA (reference sequence). The ends were cut back, 3 bases at V and 5 bases at J, with 10 bases in the middle. CDR3 size: 12 residues. Material: non-naive T cells sorted from PBMCs, obtained less than 15 days before vaccination. The sequence was obtained from a man between 45 and 60 years old who received an inactivated influenza vaccine. J is TRBJ2-5 and V is TRBV20-1; either TRBD1 or TRBD2 may fit D (5 bases each). The CDR3 spells CSASGDVETQYF. The CDR3 nucleotides read TGCAGTGCTAGCGGGGACGTCGAGACCCAGTACTTC.